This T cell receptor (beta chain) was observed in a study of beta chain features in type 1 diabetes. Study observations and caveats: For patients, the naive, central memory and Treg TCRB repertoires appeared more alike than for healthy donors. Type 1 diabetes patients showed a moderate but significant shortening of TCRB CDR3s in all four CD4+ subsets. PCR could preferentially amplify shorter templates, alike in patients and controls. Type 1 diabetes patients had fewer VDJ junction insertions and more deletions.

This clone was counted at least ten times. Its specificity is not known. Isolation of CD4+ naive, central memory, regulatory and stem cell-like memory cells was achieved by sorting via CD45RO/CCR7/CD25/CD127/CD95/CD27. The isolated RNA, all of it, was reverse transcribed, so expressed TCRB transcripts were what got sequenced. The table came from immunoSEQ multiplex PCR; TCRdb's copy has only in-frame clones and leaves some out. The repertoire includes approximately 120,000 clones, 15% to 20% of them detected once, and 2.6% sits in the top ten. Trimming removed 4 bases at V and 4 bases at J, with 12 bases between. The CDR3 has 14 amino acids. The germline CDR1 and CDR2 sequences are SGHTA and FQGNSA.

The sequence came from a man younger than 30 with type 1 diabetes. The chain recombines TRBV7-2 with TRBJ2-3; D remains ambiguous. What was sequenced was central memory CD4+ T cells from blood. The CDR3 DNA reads TGTGCCAGCAGCTCCCGTCGGAGCGCAGATACGCAGTATTTT. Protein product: CASSSRRSADTQYF.